This T cell receptor (beta chain) stems from a study of T cell changes during pregnancy in multiple sclerosis (dated by TCRdb to about 2019). With respect to the entire study: The study looked at changes in the T cell repertoire across pregnancy in women with multiple sclerosis.

The CDR3 goes from the cysteine to the phenylalanine over 14 residues. The kept DNA is CDR3 alone, 42 bases in frame from the first base. The germline V gene sets CDR1 to SGHDT and CDR2 to YYEEEE. V lost 1 base and J lost 3 bases; the stretch between them is 11 bases long. Libraries were constructed by the immunoSEQ multiplex PCR assay. Drawn from immuneACCESS, this table holds only the in-frame rearrangements with V and J called that TCRdb kept. Clones are partly lost; checked studies trace under half to an unresolved V gene and leave the rest unexplained. The sample table shows about 32,000 clones, and roughly 87% are seen once. The top ten clones comprise 8% to 11% of the sample. Comments on this clone: What this receptor recognizes is not known. No base qualities exist here, and no much larger clone lies one base off it.

The input for sequencing was CD8+ T cells from peripheral blood mononuclear cells, taken in the second trimester of pregnancy. The rearranged chain carries TRBV5-6 and TRBJ2-7, with TRBD1 perhaps the D gene, on 5 matching bases. The receptor was isolated from a female donor with multiple sclerosis, enrolled in a pregnancy study. The nucleotide sequence is given as TGTGCCAGCAGCTTGTACAGGAAGGTCTACGAGCAGTACTTC. Translated, it gives CASSLYRKVYEQYF.